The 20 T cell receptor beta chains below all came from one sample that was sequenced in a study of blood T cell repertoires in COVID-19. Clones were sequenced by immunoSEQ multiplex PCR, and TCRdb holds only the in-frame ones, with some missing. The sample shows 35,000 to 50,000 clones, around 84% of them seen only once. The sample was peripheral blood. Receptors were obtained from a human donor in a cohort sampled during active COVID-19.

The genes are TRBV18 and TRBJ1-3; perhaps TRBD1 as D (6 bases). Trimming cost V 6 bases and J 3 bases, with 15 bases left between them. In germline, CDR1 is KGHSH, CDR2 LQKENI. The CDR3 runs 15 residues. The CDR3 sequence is CASSPKDSNGNTIYF. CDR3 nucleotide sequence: TGTGCCAGCTCTCCCAAGGACAGCAATGGAAACACCATATATTTT. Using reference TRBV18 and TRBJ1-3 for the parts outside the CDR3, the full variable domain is NAGVMQNPRHLVRRRGQEARLRCSPMKGHSHVYWYRQLPEEGLKFMVYLQKENIIDESGMPKERFSAEFPKEGPSILRIQQVVRGDSAAYFCASSPKDSNGNTIYFGEGSWLTVV.

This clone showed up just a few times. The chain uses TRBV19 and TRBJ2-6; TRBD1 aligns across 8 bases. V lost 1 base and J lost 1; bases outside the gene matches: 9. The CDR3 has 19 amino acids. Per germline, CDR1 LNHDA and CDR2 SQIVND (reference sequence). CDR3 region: CASSIATPGGASGANVLTF. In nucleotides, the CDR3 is TGTGCCAGTAGTATAGCCACCCCAGGGGGCGCGTCTGGGGCCAACGTCCTGACTTTC.

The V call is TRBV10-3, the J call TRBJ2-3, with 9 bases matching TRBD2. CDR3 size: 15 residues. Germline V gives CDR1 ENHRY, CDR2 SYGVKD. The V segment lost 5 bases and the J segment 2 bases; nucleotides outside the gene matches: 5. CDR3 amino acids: CAISNLAGNTDTQYF. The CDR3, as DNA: TGTGCCATCAGTAATCTAGCGGGGAACACAGATACGCAGTATTTT.

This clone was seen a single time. CDR3 coding DNA: TGTGCCAGCAGCTGGGGGGGAGAGGGGAATTCACCCCTCCACTTT. Translation gives CASSWGGEGNSPLHF. This chain joins TRBV5-6 and TRBJ1-6, with D possibly TRBD1 on 5 matching bases. The germline gives CDR1 SGHDT, CDR2 YYEEEE. V was cut by 3 bases and J by 7 bases, with 14 bases left in between. The CDR3 runs to 15 residues.

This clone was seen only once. The CDR3 here is CASSQDLRLRSRELFF. The DNA of the CDR3 is TGCGCCAGCAGCCAAGATCTGCGACTTAGGAGTAGGGAGCTGTTTTTT. The chain uses TRBV4-1 and TRBJ2-2, with D uncertain. V lost 0 bases and J lost 9, with 17 bases in between. Germline V gene sequence: CDR1 MGHRA, CDR2 YSYEKL. The CDR3 has 16 amino acids.

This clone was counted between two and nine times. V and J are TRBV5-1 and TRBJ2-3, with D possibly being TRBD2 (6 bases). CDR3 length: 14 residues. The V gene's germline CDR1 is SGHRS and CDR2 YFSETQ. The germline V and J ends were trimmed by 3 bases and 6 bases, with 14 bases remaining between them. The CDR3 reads CASSSQTSSDTQYF. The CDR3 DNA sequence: TGCGCCAGCAGCTCACAGACTAGTTCGGATACGCAGTATTTT.

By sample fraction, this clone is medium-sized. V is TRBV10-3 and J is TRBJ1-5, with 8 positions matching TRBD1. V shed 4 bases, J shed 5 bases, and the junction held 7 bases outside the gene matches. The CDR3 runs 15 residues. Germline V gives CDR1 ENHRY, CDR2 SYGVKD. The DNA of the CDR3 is TGTGCCATCAGTGCCCGACAGGGGCCGGATCAGCCCCAGCATTTT. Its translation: CAISARQGPDQPQHF.

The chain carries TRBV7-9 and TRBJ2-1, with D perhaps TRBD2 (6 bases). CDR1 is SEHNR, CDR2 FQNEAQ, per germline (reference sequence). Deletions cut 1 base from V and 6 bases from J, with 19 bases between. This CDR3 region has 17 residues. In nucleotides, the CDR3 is TGTGCCAGCAGCTTAGGCGCTTTTAGCGGAACTGGCAATGAGCAGTTCTTC. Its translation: CASSLGAFSGTGNEQFF. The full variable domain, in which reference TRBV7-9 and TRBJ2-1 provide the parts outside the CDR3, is DTGVSQNPRHKITKRGQNVTFRCDPISEHNRLYWYRQTLGQGPEFLTYFQNEAQLEKSRLLSDRFSAERPKGSFSTLEIQRTEQGDSAMYLCASSLGAFSGTGNEQFFGPGTRLTVL.

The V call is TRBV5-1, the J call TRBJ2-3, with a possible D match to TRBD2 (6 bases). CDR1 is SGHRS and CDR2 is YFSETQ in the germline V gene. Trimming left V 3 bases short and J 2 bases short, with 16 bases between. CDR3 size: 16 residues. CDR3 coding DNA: TGCGCCAGCAGCTCCCTTGCGGGGCGCCCCACAGATACGCAGTATTTT. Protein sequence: CASSSLAGRPTDTQYF.

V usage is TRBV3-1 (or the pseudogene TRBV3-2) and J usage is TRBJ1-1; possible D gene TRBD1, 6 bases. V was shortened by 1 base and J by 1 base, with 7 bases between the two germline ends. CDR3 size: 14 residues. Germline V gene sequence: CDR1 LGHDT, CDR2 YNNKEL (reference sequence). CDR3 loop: CASSQAGENTEAFF. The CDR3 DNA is TGTGCCAGCAGCCAAGCAGGGGAGAACACTGAAGCTTTCTTT.

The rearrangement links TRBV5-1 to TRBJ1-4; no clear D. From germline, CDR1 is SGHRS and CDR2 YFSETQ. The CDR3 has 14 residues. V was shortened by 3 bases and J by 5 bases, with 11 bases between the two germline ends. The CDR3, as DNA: TGCGCCAGCAGCTCGCGGCAGTTAAATGAAAAACTGTTTTTT. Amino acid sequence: CASSSRQLNEKLFF.

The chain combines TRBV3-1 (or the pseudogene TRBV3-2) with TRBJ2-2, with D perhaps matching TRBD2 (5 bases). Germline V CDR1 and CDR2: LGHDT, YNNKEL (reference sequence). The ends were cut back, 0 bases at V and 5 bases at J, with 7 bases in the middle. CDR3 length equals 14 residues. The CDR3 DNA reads TGTGCCAGCAGCCAAGATTTAGCGACCGGGGAGCTGTTTTTT. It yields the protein CASSQDLATGELFF.

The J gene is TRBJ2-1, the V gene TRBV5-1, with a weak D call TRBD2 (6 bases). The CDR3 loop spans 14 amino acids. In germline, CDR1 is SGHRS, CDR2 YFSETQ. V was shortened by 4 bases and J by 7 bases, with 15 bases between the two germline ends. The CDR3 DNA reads TGCGCCAGCAGCCTGGGACTTCGTGGGAATGAGCAGTTCTTC. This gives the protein CASSLGLRGNEQFF.

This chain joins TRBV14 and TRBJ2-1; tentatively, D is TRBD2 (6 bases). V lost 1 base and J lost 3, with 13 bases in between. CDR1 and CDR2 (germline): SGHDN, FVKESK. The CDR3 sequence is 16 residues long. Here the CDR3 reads CASSQGTGSHYNEQFF. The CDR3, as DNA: TGTGCCAGCAGCCAAGGAACCGGGAGTCACTACAATGAGCAGTTCTTC.

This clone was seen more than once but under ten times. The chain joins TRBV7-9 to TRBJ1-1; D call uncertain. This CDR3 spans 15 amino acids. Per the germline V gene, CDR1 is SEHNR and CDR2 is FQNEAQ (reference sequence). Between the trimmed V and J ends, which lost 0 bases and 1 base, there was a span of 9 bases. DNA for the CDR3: TGTGCCAGCAGCTTAGCGGAGGTAAGGAACACTGAAGCTTTCTTT. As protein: CASSLAEVRNTEAFF. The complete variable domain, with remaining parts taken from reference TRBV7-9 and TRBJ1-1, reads DTGVSQNPRHKITKRGQNVTFRCDPISEHNRLYWYRQTLGQGPEFLTYFQNEAQLEKSRLLSDRFSAERPKGSFSTLEIQRTEQGDSAMYLCASSLAEVRNTEAFFGQGTRLTVV.

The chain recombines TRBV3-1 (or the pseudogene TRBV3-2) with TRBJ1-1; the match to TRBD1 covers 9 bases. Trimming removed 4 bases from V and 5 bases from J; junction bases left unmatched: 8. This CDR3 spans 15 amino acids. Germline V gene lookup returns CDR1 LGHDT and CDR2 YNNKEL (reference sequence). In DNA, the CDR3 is TGTGCCAGCAGCCCTAGGGACAGGGCAGGGACTGAAGCTTTCTTT. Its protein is CASSPRDRAGTEAFF.

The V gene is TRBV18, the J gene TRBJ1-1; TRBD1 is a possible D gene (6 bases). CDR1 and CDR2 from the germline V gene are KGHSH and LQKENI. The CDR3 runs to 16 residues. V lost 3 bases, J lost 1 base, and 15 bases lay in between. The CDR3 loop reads CASSPGGHRRNTEAFF. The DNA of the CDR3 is TGTGCCAGCTCACCGGGGGGGCACAGGAGGAACACTGAAGCTTTCTTT.

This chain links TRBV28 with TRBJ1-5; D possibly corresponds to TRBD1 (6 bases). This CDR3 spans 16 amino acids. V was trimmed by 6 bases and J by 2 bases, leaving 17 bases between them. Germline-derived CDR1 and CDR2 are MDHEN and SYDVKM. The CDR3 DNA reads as TGTGCCAGCAGGCATGAGGCCAGGGGAGGCAATCAGCCCCAGCATTTT. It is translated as CASRHEARGGNQPQHF.

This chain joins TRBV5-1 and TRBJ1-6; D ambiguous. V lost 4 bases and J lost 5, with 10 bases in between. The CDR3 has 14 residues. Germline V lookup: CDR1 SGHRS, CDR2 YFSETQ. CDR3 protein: CASSMDSHNSPLHF. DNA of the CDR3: TGCGCCAGCAGCATGGACTCTCATAATTCACCCCTCCACTTT.

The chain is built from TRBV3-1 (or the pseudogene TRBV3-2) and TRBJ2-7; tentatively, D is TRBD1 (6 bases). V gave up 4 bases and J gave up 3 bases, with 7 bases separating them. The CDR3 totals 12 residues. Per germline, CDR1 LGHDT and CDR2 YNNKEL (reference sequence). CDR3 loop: CASSLDSYEQYF. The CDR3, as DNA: TGTGCCAGCAGCCTGGACAGCTACGAGCAGTACTTC.